A single sample is the source of the 27 T cell receptor beta chains below, sequenced in a study of cytomegalovirus exposure and HLA in healthy donors (dated by TCRdb to the late 2010s). Preparation of the library involved the immunoSEQ multiplex PCR assay. TCRdb stores this immuneACCESS table with in-frame sequences only. Part of the clones is absent; in the studies checked, under half of the shortfall reflects unresolved V genes, and no reason is known for the rest. The sample records under 400,000 clones, 86% of which are singletons. 0.65% to 0.95% of the sample is held by the ten biggest clonotypes. Sequencing used PBMCs. The receptor source for this set is a woman in her late teens or twenties in good health and CMV-seronegative.

This chain joins TRBV28 and TRBJ1-1; D gene uncertain. CDR3 length equals 11 residues. V lost 5 bases and J lost 8, with 9 bases in between. Germline CDR1 MDHEN, CDR2 SYDVKM. CDR3 nucleotide sequence: TGTGCCAGCAGTGATCGCGTGGAAGCTTTCTTT. It encodes CASSDRVEAFF.

This clone was observed once. The rearrangement joins TRBV11-2 to TRBJ1-2; tentative D call: TRBD1 (5 bases). The germline V gene encodes CDR1 SGHAT and CDR2 FQNNGV. The length of the CDR3 is 15 residues. V lost 2 bases and J 0 bases, leaving 10 bases between the germline ends. In DNA form, the CDR3 reads TGTGCCAGCAGCTTAAACGGGGGAGCTAACTATGGCTACACCTTC. Translating it yields CASSLNGGANYGYTF.

A few counts support this clone. The chain uses TRBV13 and TRBJ2-7, with unresolved D. Germline V gene lookup returns CDR1 PRHDT and CDR2 FYEKMQ (reference sequence). Trimming removed 5 bases at V and 10 bases at J, with 15 bases between. The CDR3 extends over 12 amino acids. The CDR3 region has the DNA TGTGCCAGCAGCCCCCCCCGGCGGAGCCAGTACTTC. Its protein is CASSPPRRSQYF.

This chain connects TRBV11-2 to TRBJ2-3; 14 bases fit TRBD2. Germline V gene sequence: CDR1 SGHAT, CDR2 FQNNGV. The V segment lost 3 bases and the J segment 5 bases; nucleotides outside the gene matches: 10. The CDR3 extends over 18 amino acids. Here the CDR3 reads CASSFRLAGGPGIDTQYF. In DNA, the CDR3 is TGTGCCAGCAGCTTTCGACTAGCGGGAGGGCCGGGGATAGATACGCAGTATTTT. The full variable domain, with the rest looked up from reference TRBV11-2 and TRBJ2-3, is EAGVAQSPRYKIIEKRQSVAFWCNPISGHATLYWYQQILGQGPKLLIQFQNNGVVDDSQLPKDRFSAERLKGVDSTLKIQPAKLEDSAVYLCASSFRLAGGPGIDTQYFGPGTRLTVL.

This clone appeared a single time. This rearrangement joins TRBV10-3 to TRBJ1-1; unclear D gene. The CDR3 covers 15 residues. CDR1 and CDR2 (germline): ENHRY, SYGVKD. V lost 0 bases to trimming and J lost 5 bases, with 13 bases between them. The CDR3 loop is CAISESVLRWTEAFF. DNA for the CDR3: TGTGCCATCAGTGAGTCCGTCCTCAGGTGGACTGAAGCTTTCTTT.

The chain employs TRBV9 and TRBJ2-7, with unresolved D. Germline lookup yields CDR1 SGDLS and CDR2 YYNGEE. The CDR3 spans 14 residues. The V and J ends lost 0 bases and 4 bases respectively, with 11 bases between them. CDR3 sequence reads: CASSVANLEYEQYF. The CDR3 DNA is TGTGCCAGCAGCGTAGCAAACCTAGAGTACGAGCAGTACTTC.

This clone was seen a single time. The V and J genes are TRBV27 and TRBJ2-7, with 7 bases that match TRBD1. The germline V gene encodes CDR1 MNHEY and CDR2 SMNVEV (reference sequence). This CDR3 region has 16 residues. V lost 2 bases and J lost 4; bases outside the gene matches: 11. The CDR3 region is CASSLRVGTAPYEQYF. DNA of the CDR3: TGTGCCAGCAGTTTAAGGGTCGGGACAGCACCTTACGAGCAGTACTTC.

The rearrangement joins TRBV4-2 to TRBJ2-6, with TRBD2 as a possible D gene (5 bases). The CDR3 is 16 residues long. Trimming took off 3 bases at V and 4 bases at J, with 13 bases between the two ends. Germline values: CDR1 LGHNA, CDR2 YNFKEQ. The CDR3 DNA reads TGTGCCAGCAGCCACACTAGTACCTCGGGGGCCAACGTCCTGACTTTC. It encodes CASSHTSTSGANVLTF.

This chain links TRBV11-3 with TRBJ2-1; 11 bases are a match to TRBD1. The CDR3 spans 15 residues. Germline lookup yields CDR1 SGHNT and CDR2 YENEEA. Germline trimming cut 1 base from V and 7 bases from J; bases unmatched to any gene: 3. Here the CDR3 reads CASSLAGTGGNEQFF. DNA for the CDR3: TGTGCCAGCAGCTTAGCCGGGACAGGGGGGAATGAGCAGTTCTTC.

The chain is built from TRBV27 and TRBJ1-5; D unresolved. Germline CDR1 reads MNHEY; CDR2 reads SMNVEV (reference sequence). V was shortened by 4 bases and J by 6 bases, with 16 bases between the two germline ends. CDR3 length equals 15 residues. The CDR3 nucleotides are TGTGCCAGCAGTTCCCAAGCACAGCATAGTCAGCCCCAGCATTTT. It encodes CASSSQAQHSQPQHF.

The rearrangement links TRBV6-1 to TRBJ2-7; 10 positions match TRBD1. CDR1 is MNHNS, CDR2 SASEGT, per germline. The V gene end was trimmed by 6 bases and the J gene end by 0 bases; junction bases not matched to a gene: 5. This CDR3 is 15 amino acids long. CDR3 in amino acids: CASRPGQGSSYEQYF. The CDR3 DNA follows: TGTGCCAGCAGACCGGGACAGGGGAGCTCCTACGAGCAGTACTTC.

CDR3 in amino acids: CASSQGNRKNEKLFF. CDR3 bases: TGTGCCAGCAGCCAAGGGAACAGAAAAAATGAAAAACTGTTTTTT. The genes are TRBV4-2 and TRBJ1-4; D not certain. Trimming shortened V by 1 base and J by 5 bases, and 11 bases separated the two germline ends. CDR1 LGHNA and CDR2 YNFKEQ come from the germline V gene. The CDR3 length is 15 residues.

V and J are TRBV28 and TRBJ2-1; 7 bases agree with TRBD1. The length of the CDR3 is 15 residues. Per germline, CDR1 MDHEN and CDR2 SYDVKM. V was clipped by 4 bases and J by 3 bases; unmatched bases: 6. CDR3 loop: CASSSGTAFYNEQFF. The DNA for the CDR3 is TGTGCCAGCAGTTCCGGGACAGCCTTCTACAATGAGCAGTTCTTC.

This clone came up a few times. This chain joins TRBV7-8 and TRBJ2-7; D gene uncertain. CDR1 SGHVS and CDR2 FQNEAQ come from the germline V gene. This CDR3 is built from 13 residues. Trimming took 1 base from V and 2 from J, leaving 6 bases between them. CDR3 loop: CASSLVPAYEQYF. The CDR3 nucleotides read TGTGCCAGCAGCTTAGTCCCGGCCTACGAGCAGTACTTC.

This chain connects TRBV5-1 to TRBJ2-7; TRBD2 aligns across 13 bases. J gave up 4 bases and V 0 bases, and 7 bases lay outside the gene matches. Germline V CDR1 and CDR2: SGHRS, YFSETQ. The CDR3 totals 17 residues. CDR3 protein: CASSLVKPGLAGYEQYF. CDR3 coding DNA: TGCGCCAGCAGCTTGGTAAAACCGGGACTAGCGGGATACGAGCAGTACTTC.

This chain connects TRBV28 to TRBJ2-7, with TRBD2 matching 7 bases. Losses at the gene ends were 1 base for V and 4 bases for J; bases not matched to a gene: 7. The CDR3 contains 15 residues. Per the germline V gene, CDR1 is MDHEN and CDR2 is SYDVKM. The CDR3 region is CASSLFRGVVYEQYF. The CDR3 coding sequence is TGTGCCAGCAGTTTATTTCGGGGGGTTGTTTACGAGCAGTACTTC.

The V gene is TRBV18, the J gene TRBJ1-5; the D gene is possibly TRBD1 (5 bases). Germline loops: CDR1 KGHSH, CDR2 LQKENI. This CDR3 contains 14 residues. V lost 6 bases to trimming and J lost 0 bases, with 9 bases between them. CDR3 protein: CASSSRVSNQPQHF. The CDR3 DNA sequence: TGTGCCAGCTCCAGCAGGGTTAGCAATCAGCCCCAGCATTTT. Full variable domain (missing parts from reference TRBV18 and TRBJ1-5): NAGVMQNPRHLVRRRGQEARLRCSPMKGHSHVYWYRQLPEEGLKFMVYLQKENIIDESGMPKERFSAEFPKEGPSILRIQQVVRGDSAAYFCASSSRVSNQPQHFGDGTRLSIL.

The chain recombines TRBV2 with TRBJ1-4; possible D gene TRBD1, 6 bases. With 4 bases removed from V and 15 bases from J, the gap between germline ends came to 18 bases. The CDR3 has 13 residues. Germline V gene sequence: CDR1 SNHLY, CDR2 FYNNEI. The CDR3 sequence is CASSAVDSSLVFF. CDR3 in DNA: TGTGCCAGCAGTGCCGTGGACAGCTCTTTAGTGTTTTTT.

The chain uses TRBV7-8 and TRBJ1-4; maybe TRBD1 (6 bases). Trimming pared 1 base from V and 8 bases from J, leaving 14 bases between. This CDR3 is 15 amino acids long. In germline, CDR1 is SGHVS, CDR2 FQNEAQ. The CDR3 region is CASSLDRGAEEKLFF. The CDR3 DNA reads TGTGCCAGCAGCTTAGATCGGGGGGCAGAAGAAAAACTGTTTTTT. Complete variable domain (other parts from reference TRBV7-8 and TRBJ1-4): GAGVSQSPRYKVAKRGQDVALRCDPISGHVSLFWYQQALGQGPEFLTYFQNEAQLDKSGLPSDRFFAERPEGSVSTLKIQRTQQEDSAVYLCASSLDRGAEEKLFFGSGTQLSVL.

This clone has just a few counts. The CDR3 region has the DNA TGTGCCAGCAGTCGGGACAGGGCTGGGGGAAAACTGTTTTTT. It is translated as CASSRDRAGGKLFF. The V gene is TRBV28, the J gene TRBJ1-4; 9 bases fit TRBD1. J gave up 10 bases and V 5 bases, and 8 bases lay outside the gene matches. CDR1 and CDR2 from the germline V gene are MDHEN and SYDVKM. CDR3 length equals 14 residues.

The chain links TRBV5-1 to TRBJ1-2; 8 bases line up with TRBD1. This CDR3 is built from 16 residues. V gave up 2 bases and J gave up 4 bases; unmatched junction bases: 10. CDR1 SGHRS and CDR2 YFSETQ come from the germline V gene. The CDR3 nucleotides read TGCGCCAGCAGCTTAGGGACAGGCGGCCTAGGCTATGGCTACACCTTC. Protein sequence: CASSLGTGGLGYGYTF.

The CDR3 nucleotides are TGCGCCAGCAGCCCCCTACTAGCGGTCGTCACAGATACGCAGTATTTT. This encodes CASSPLLAVVTDTQYF. V gene TRBV4-1 combines with J gene TRBJ2-3; TRBD2 matches 8 bases. The CDR3 is made up of 16 amino acids. Trimming cost V 4 bases and J 2 bases; bases outside gene matches: 8. The V gene's germline CDR1 is MGHRA and CDR2 YSYEKL.

This clone was picked up a small number of times. V gene TRBV10-1 combines with J gene TRBJ2-7; D not resolved. Trimming stripped 0 bases from V and 5 bases from J, with 5 bases between. The CDR3 loop spans 12 amino acids. Per the germline V gene, CDR1 is WNHNN and CDR2 is SYGVQD (reference sequence). The CDR3 protein is CASSESSHEQYF. Here the CDR3 DNA reads TGCGCCAGCAGTGAGTCTAGCCACGAGCAGTACTTC.

This clone appeared once. The chain links TRBV6-4 to TRBJ1-6; D not certain. Looked up from germline, CDR1 is MRHNA and CDR2 is SNTAGT. The ends were cut back, 4 bases at V and 9 bases at J, with 10 bases in the middle. The CDR3 extends over 13 amino acids. The CDR3 loop is CASSATPGSPLHF. The CDR3, as DNA: TGTGCCAGCAGTGCGACACCTGGTTCACCCCTCCACTTT.

The sample holds one count of this clone. The chain uses TRBV6-5 and TRBJ2-1; a possible D gene is TRBD1 (6 bases). Between the trimmed V and J ends, which lost 5 bases and 14 bases, there was a span of 13 bases. CDR1 and CDR2 (germline): MNHEY, SVGAGI. The CDR3 covers 11 residues. CDR3 amino acids: CASSSRGSKFF. The CDR3 nucleotides are TGTGCCAGCAGTAGCAGGGGATCGAAGTTCTTC.

The genes are TRBV2 and TRBJ2-5, with D possibly being TRBD1 (6 bases). V lost 8 bases to trimming and J lost 4 bases, with 20 bases between them. Germline values: CDR1 SNHLY, CDR2 FYNNEI. The CDR3 consists of 15 residues. The CDR3 DNA is TGTGCCAGCGTTACCAGGGGACACCGAGGAGAGACCCAGTACTTC. Amino acid sequence: CASVTRGHRGETQYF.

About this clone: Other DNA sequences in this specimen translate into the identical CDR3. This rearrangement joins TRBV30 to TRBJ1-1; the D is unclear. CDR3 length: 14 amino acids. The germline V gene has CDR1 GTSNPN and CDR2 SVGIG (reference sequence). The V gene lost 0 bases and the J gene lost 1 base, with 9 bases spanning the gap. CDR3 region: CAWSVLGGNTEAFF. The CDR3, as DNA: TGTGCCTGGAGTGTACTAGGTGGGAACACTGAAGCTTTCTTT.